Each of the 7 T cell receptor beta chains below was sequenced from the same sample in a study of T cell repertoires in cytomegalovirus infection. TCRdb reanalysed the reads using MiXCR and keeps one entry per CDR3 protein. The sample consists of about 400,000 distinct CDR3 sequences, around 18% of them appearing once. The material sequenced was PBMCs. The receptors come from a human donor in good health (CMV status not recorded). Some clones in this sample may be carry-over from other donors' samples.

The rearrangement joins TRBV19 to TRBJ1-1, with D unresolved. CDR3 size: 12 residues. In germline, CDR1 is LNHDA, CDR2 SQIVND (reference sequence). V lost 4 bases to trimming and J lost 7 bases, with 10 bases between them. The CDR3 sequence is CASSTGWGEAFF. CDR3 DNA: TGTGCCAGTAGTACGGGGTGGGGTGAAGCTTTCTTT.

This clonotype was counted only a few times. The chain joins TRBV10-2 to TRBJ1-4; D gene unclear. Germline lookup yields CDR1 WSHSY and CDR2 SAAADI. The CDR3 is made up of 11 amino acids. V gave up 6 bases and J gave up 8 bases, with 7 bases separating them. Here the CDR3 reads CASRGGEKLFF. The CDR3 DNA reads TGCGCCAGCAGGGGAGGAGAAAAACTGTTTTTT.

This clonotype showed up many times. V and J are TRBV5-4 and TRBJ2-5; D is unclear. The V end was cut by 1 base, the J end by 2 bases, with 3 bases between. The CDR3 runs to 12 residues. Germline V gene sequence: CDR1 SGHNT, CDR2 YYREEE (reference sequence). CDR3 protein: CASSLPQETQYF. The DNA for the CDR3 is TGTGCCAGCAGCTTGCCTCAAGAGACCCAGTACTTC.

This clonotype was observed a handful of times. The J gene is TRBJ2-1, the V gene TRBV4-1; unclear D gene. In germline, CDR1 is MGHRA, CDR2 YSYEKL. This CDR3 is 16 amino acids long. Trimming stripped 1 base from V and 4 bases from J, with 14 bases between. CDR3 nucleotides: TGCGCCAGCAGCCAAGTGGAAGATCCTAGTTACAATGAGCAGTTCTTC. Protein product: CASSQVEDPSYNEQFF.

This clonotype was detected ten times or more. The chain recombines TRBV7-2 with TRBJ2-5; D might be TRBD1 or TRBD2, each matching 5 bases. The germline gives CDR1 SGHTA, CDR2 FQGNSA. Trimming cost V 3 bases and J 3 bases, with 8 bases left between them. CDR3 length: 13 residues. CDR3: CASSFGGEETQYF. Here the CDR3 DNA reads TGTGCCAGCAGCTTTGGGGGAGAAGAGACCCAGTACTTC.

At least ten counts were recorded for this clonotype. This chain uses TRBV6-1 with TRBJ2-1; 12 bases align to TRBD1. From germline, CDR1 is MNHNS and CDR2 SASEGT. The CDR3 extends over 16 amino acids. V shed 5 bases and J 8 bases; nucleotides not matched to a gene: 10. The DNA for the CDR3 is TGTGCCAGCAGTTTAGTTCCGGGACAGGGGGCCCATGAGCAGTTCTTC. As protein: CASSLVPGQGAHEQFF.

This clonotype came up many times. This CDR3 is CASSNPQGAGTEAFF. In DNA form, the CDR3 reads TGTGCCAGCAGCAACCCACAGGGGGCGGGCACTGAAGCTTTCTTT. The V call is TRBV7-8, the J call TRBJ1-1, with TRBD1 matching over 9 bases. The V and J ends lost 5 bases and 4 bases, in that order; junction bases with no gene match: 8. This CDR3 contains 15 residues. Germline V CDR1 and CDR2: SGHVS, FQNEAQ. The whole variable domain, filled in from reference TRBV7-8 and TRBJ1-1, reads GAGVSQSPRYKVAKRGQDVALRCDPISGHVSLFWYQQALGQGPEFLTYFQNEAQLDKSGLPSDRFFAERPEGSVSTLKIQRTQQEDSAVYLCASSNPQGAGTEAFFGQGTRLTVV.